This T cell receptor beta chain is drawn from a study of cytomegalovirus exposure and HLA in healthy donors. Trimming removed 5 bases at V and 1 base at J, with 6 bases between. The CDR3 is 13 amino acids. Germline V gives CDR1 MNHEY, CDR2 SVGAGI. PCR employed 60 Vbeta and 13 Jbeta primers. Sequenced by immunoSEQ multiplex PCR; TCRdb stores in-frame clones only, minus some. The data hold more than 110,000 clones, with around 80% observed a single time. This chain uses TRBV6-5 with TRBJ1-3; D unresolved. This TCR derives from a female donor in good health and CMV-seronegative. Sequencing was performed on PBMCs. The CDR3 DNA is TGTGCCAGCAGTCGCGTTTCTGGAAACACCATATATTTT. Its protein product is CASSRVSGNTIYF.